Detailed here is one T cell receptor beta chain. The source of the sample is a study of cytomegalovirus exposure and HLA in healthy donors. Primers for the PCR totalled 60 Vbeta and 13 Jbeta. The table came from immunoSEQ multiplex PCR; TCRdb's copy has only in-frame clones and leaves some out. The top ten hold less than 3.5% of the sample, which has some 190,000 clones, 75% to 80% seen once. The CDR3 runs 16 residues. CDR1 and CDR2 (germline): SGDLS, YYNGEE. Trimming at V came to 3 bases and at J to 0 bases, leaving 4 bases not matched to a gene. This chain links TRBV9 with TRBJ2-3; 10 positions match TRBD1. The sample taken for sequencing was PBMCs. This receptor was obtained from a female donor in good health and CMV-seronegative. The CDR3 protein is CASSAWDRGSTDTQYF. CDR3 bases: TGTGCCAGCAGCGCATGGGACAGGGGAAGCACAGATACGCAGTATTTT.